The 25 T cell receptor beta chains reported below all come from one sample, sequenced in a study of blood T cells in healthy people across ages. Using a J-beta primer mix together with a sample-barcoded 5' primer, a second PCR was run for roughly 6 to 11 cycles. TCRdb reprocessed the 5' RACE reads via MiXCR and lists one record per CDR3 protein. The sample lists fewer than 2,000,000 distinct CDR3 sequences; about 32% were seen once. The specimen was blood. The receptors shown here come from a woman aged 30 to 39 in good health.

This sequence joins TRBV5-1 and TRBJ1-2, with D tentatively TRBD1 (6 bases). Trimming cost V 0 bases and J 6 bases, with 15 bases left between them. This CDR3 has 15 amino acids. Germline CDR1 reads SGHRS; CDR2 reads YFSETQ. CDR3 nucleotides: TGCGCCAGCAGCTTGGCCAGTCTGAAGGGGGATGGCTACACCTTC. Translated, it gives CASSLASLKGDGYTF. Looking up the rest from reference TRBV5-1 and TRBJ1-2 gives the full variable domain: KAGVTQTPRYLIKTRGQQVTLSCSPISGHRSVSWYQQTPGQGLQFLFEYFSETQRNKGNFPGRFSGRQFSNSRSEMNVSTLELGDSALYLCASSLASLKGDGYTFGSGTRLTVV.

The chain uses TRBV7-3 and TRBJ2-1, with 10 bases aligning to TRBD1. The germline gives CDR1 SGHTA, CDR2 FQGTGA. The CDR3 has 14 amino acids. With 1 base clipped from V and 9 bases from J, the junction kept 3 bases outside the gene matches. The CDR3 nucleotides read TGTGCCAGCAGCTTAAGTTGGGACAGGGGTGAGCAGTTCTTC. This codes for CASSLSWDRGEQFF.

V is TRBV20-1 and J is TRBJ2-3, with 7 bases that match TRBD2. The CDR3 has 14 residues. The ends lost 3 bases at V and 0 bases at J; junction bases unmatched: 3. Per germline, CDR1 DFQATT and CDR2 SNEGSKA (reference sequence). CDR3 DNA: TGCAGTGCTAGGTTGGGGGGGAGCACAGATACGCAGTATTTT. This translates into CSARLGGSTDTQYF.

V usage is TRBV12-3 or TRBV12-4 and J usage is TRBJ2-7; D uncertain. V lost 7 bases to trimming and J lost 3 bases, with 13 bases between them. This CDR3 contains 13 residues. CDR3 in DNA: TGTGCCAGCACTACAAACAACGTCTACGAGCAGTACTTC. This gives the protein CASTTNNVYEQYF.

Regarding this clonotype: An end of the junction differs from the germline gene, which may be a read error. The V and J genes are TRBV3-1 and TRBJ1-2, with 9 bases identical to TRBD1. CDR1 and CDR2 (germline): LGHDT, YNNKEL (reference sequence). The CDR3 is made up of 16 amino acids. CDR3 residues: CASSQLDRGGLYGCTF. The DNA for the CDR3 is TGTGCCAGCAGCCAACTGGACAGGGGCGGATTGTATGGCTGCACCTTC. Drawing the rest from reference TRBV3-1 and TRBJ1-2, the complete variable domain is DTAVSQTPKYLVTQMGNDKSIKCEQNLGHDTMYWYKQDSKKFLKIMFSYNNKELIINETVPNRFSPKSPDKAHLNLHINSLELGDSAVYFCASSQLDRGGLYGCTFGSGTRLTVV.

This clonotype was counted a few times. The J gene is TRBJ2-7, the V gene TRBV6-2 or TRBV6-3; tentatively, D is TRBD1 or TRBD2 (5 bases each). Germline lookup yields CDR1 MNHEY and CDR2 SVGEGT. The CDR3 spans 14 residues. V was cut by 2 bases and J by 4 bases, with 12 bases left in between. The CDR3 region is CASSYGGRRYEQYF. In DNA, the CDR3 is TGTGCCAGCAGTTACGGGGGACGGAGGTACGAGCAGTACTTC.

This clonotype was counted only a few times. The CDR3 here is CASSHTQGASYEQYF. CDR3 DNA: TGCGCCAGCAGCCATACACAGGGGGCCTCCTACGAGCAGTACTTC. The chain employs TRBV4-1 and TRBJ2-7, with TRBD1 identical over 9 bases. This CDR3 has 15 amino acids. The junction had 3 bases not matched to a gene; V was cut back by 3 bases and J by 0 bases. The germline V gene has CDR1 MGHRA and CDR2 YSYEKL.

This chain joins TRBV7-6 and TRBJ2-1; 8 positions match TRBD2. Trimming at V came to 4 bases and at J to 8 bases, leaving 10 bases not matched to a gene. Looked up from germline, CDR1 is SGHVS and CDR2 is FNYEAQ. This CDR3 is built from 15 residues. The DNA for the CDR3 is TGTGCCAGCAGCTCCAGCGGGGGAATTAGGGATGAGCAGTTCTTC. Protein: CASSSSGGIRDEQFF.

V gene TRBV28 combines with J gene TRBJ2-7; 10 positions agree with TRBD1. V gave up 5 bases and J gave up 2 bases; unmatched junction bases: 6. There are 15 residues in the CDR3. Looked up from germline, CDR1 is MDHEN and CDR2 is SYDVKM. The CDR3 here is CASSGVGTGAYEQYF. CDR3 in DNA: TGTGCCAGCAGTGGCGTTGGGACAGGGGCCTACGAGCAGTACTTC.

This clonotype was recorded a few times. The chain links TRBV7-6 to TRBJ2-5, with 9 positions matching TRBD2. The germline CDR1 and CDR2 sequences are SGHVS and FNYEAQ. J gave up 7 bases and V 2 bases, and 11 bases lay outside the gene matches. This CDR3 contains 16 residues. The CDR3 nucleotides are TGTGCCAGCAGCTTACCACTGGGACTAGCCTTCGGGACCCAGTACTTC. Its protein product is CASSLPLGLAFGTQYF. Looking up the rest from reference TRBV7-6 and TRBJ2-5 gives the full variable domain: GAGVSQSPRYKVTKRGQDVALRCDPISGHVSLYWYRQALGQGPEFLTYFNYEAQQDKSGLPNDRFSAERPEGSISTLTIQRTEQRDSAMYRCASSLPLGLAFGTQYFGPGTRLLVL.

Worth noting for this clonotype: At one end, the junction sequence differs from germline, possibly due to a read error. V gene TRBV7-8 combines with J gene TRBJ2-1, with TRBD2 matching 7 bases. The CDR3 loop spans 16 amino acids. CDR1 is SGHVS, CDR2 FQNEAQ, per germline. The CDR3 nucleotides read TGTGCCAGCAGCTTACGGGAGGCGCCCTCCTACAGTGAGCAGTTCTTC. Translating it yields CASSLREAPSYSEQFF.

V and J are TRBV6-5 and TRBJ2-7; possible D gene TRBD2, 5 bases. V shed 6 bases and J shed 6 bases, with 18 bases lying between them. The germline gives CDR1 MNHEY, CDR2 SVGAGI. CDR3 length equals 14 residues. CDR3 residues: CASSSGLGWSEQYF. For the CDR3, the DNA is TGTGCCAGCAGCTCCGGACTGGGCTGGTCCGAGCAGTACTTC.

V usage is TRBV18 and J usage is TRBJ2-5; TRBD2 might be the D (5 bases). The end of the DNA fits TRBJ2-7 better, so the J call may be wrong. This CDR3 contains 14 residues. Germline V gives CDR1 KGHSH, CDR2 LQKENI. Here the CDR3 DNA reads TGTGCCAGCTCACCAGCCCCACCGAGGGACGAGCAGTACTTC. Translated, it gives CASSPAPPRDEQYF.

The chain recombines TRBV4-1 with TRBJ2-1; 13 nucleotides align to TRBD2. The CDR3 loop spans 17 amino acids. V shed 1 base and J 3 bases; nucleotides not matched to a gene: 3. Germline CDR1 MGHRA, CDR2 YSYEKL. Written as DNA, the CDR3 is TGCGCCAGCAGCCAAGGGGGACTAGCGGGGAACTACAATGAGCAGTTCTTC. Translated: CASSQGGLAGNYNEQFF.

This rearrangement joins TRBV5-1 to TRBJ2-7; D is undetermined. The CDR3 is 15 residues long. Trimming pared 4 bases from V and 0 bases from J, leaving 14 bases between. The germline V gene encodes CDR1 SGHRS and CDR2 YFSETQ. The DNA of the CDR3 is TGCGCCAGCAGCGGGTCCACGGTGGGCTCCTACGAGCAGTACTTC. Translation gives CASSGSTVGSYEQYF.

This chain connects TRBV12-5 to TRBJ2-1; 11 nucleotides align to TRBD2. Germline V gene sequence: CDR1 LGHNT, CDR2 FRNRAP. With 5 bases clipped from V and 8 bases from J, the junction kept 5 bases outside the gene matches. The CDR3 contains 14 residues. CDR3 bases: TGTGCTAGTGGTACTAGCGGGAGAATTGATGAGCAGTTCTTC. Encoded protein: CASGTSGRIDEQFF.

The chain employs TRBV6-1 and TRBJ2-6, with D perhaps assigned TRBD1 or TRBD2 (6 bases each). V gave up 2 bases and J gave up 4 bases, with 21 bases separating them. The CDR3 spans 19 residues. The germline CDR1 and CDR2 sequences are MNHNS and SASEGT. CDR3 DNA sequence: TGTGCCAGCAGTGAAACCAAGGGGGGTACGCTCTGGGGGGCCAACGTCCTGACTTTC. Residues: CASSETKGGTLWGANVLTF.

J is TRBJ2-1 and V is TRBV12-3 or TRBV12-4, with a possible D match to TRBD2 (5 bases). This CDR3 is built from 15 residues. Between the trimmed V and J ends, which lost 2 bases and 7 bases, there was a span of 15 bases. This CDR3 is CASSLWRAGENEQFF. CDR3 in DNA: TGTGCCAGCAGTTTATGGCGGGCGGGCGAGAATGAGCAGTTCTTC.

The genes are TRBV5-1 and TRBJ2-1; no definite D call. Germline V gene data show CDR1 as SGHRS and CDR2 as YFSETQ. The CDR3 is 13 residues long. V shed 2 bases and J shed 7 bases, with 10 bases lying between them. CDR3 nucleotides: TGCGCCAGCAGCTTCTTGGACCCGAATGAGCAGTTCTTC. This encodes CASSFLDPNEQFF.

This clonotype was seen repeatedly, ten times or more. This chain uses TRBV4-2 with TRBJ2-6, with D possibly TRBD1 on 6 matching bases. Germline lookup yields CDR1 LGHNA and CDR2 YNFKEQ. The V and J ends lost 0 bases and 2 bases respectively, with 8 bases between them. The CDR3 length is 16 residues. The CDR3 nucleotides are TGTGCCAGCAGCCAAGAAACAGGGACTGGGGCCAACGTCCTGACTTTC. Its translation is CASSQETGTGANVLTF.

The genes are TRBV27 and TRBJ2-7; 14 nucleotides match TRBD2. The CDR3 is 15 residues long. V was clipped by 6 bases and J by 4 bases; unmatched bases: 5. The germline V gene encodes CDR1 MNHEY and CDR2 SMNVEV (reference sequence). The CDR3 sequence is CASRIGTSGSYEQYF. The CDR3 coding sequence is TGTGCCAGCAGAATAGGGACTAGCGGGAGTTACGAGCAGTACTTC.

This chain connects TRBV9 to TRBJ2-7, with D unclear. Germline assignment: CDR1 SGDLS and CDR2 YYNGEE. The V gene lost 2 bases and the J gene lost 3 bases, with 18 bases spanning the gap. The CDR3 length is 16 residues. The CDR3 is CASSVGRTGSVYEQYF. CDR3 DNA: TGTGCCAGCAGCGTCGGCAGGACGGGCTCCGTCTACGAGCAGTACTTC.

This clonotype occurred a few times. The rearrangement uses TRBV12-3 or TRBV12-4 and TRBJ1-1; D unresolved. This CDR3 has 13 amino acids. Trimming took 5 bases from V and 1 from J, leaving 8 bases between them. CDR3 nucleotides: TGTGCCAGCAGTGACCATGGGAACACTGAAGCTTTCTTT. Protein: CASSDHGNTEAFF.

The chain employs TRBV19 and TRBJ2-3, with 7 bases lining up with TRBD1. Germline lookup yields CDR1 LNHDA and CDR2 SQIVND (reference sequence). The V and J ends lost 10 bases and 0 bases, in that order; junction bases with no gene match: 4. The CDR3 has 13 amino acids. The CDR3 region has the DNA TGTGCCACCTGGGACAGCAGCACAGATACGCAGTATTTT. This encodes CATWDSSTDTQYF. The full variable domain, with the rest looked up from reference TRBV19 and TRBJ2-3, is DGGITQSPKYLFRKEGQNVTLSCEQNLNHDAMYWYRQDPGQGLRLIYYSQIVNDFQKGDIAEGYSVSREKKESFPLTVTSAQKNPTAFYLCATWDSSTDTQYFGPGTRLTVL.

This chain links TRBV7-9 with TRBJ1-2, with TRBD1 matching 7 bases. This CDR3 spans 15 amino acids. The germline V gene has CDR1 SEHNR and CDR2 FQNEAQ (reference sequence). Trimming took 2 bases from V and 4 from J; bases not matched to a gene: 7. The DNA of the CDR3 is TGTGCCAGCAGCTTAAACACAGGGGAGGGCTATGGCTACACCTTC. Protein product: CASSLNTGEGYGYTF.